The source of this T cell receptor (beta chain) is a study of cytomegalovirus exposure and HLA in healthy donors. Findings and caveats of the study: Several of the most significant clusters were apparently associated with common viral pathogens in a later analysis. In an earlier analysis, productive rearrangement rates for most beta V segments clustered near 87% or 30%. Specificity of a few CMV-associated chains for CMV antigens was verified in vitro.

60 Vbeta and 13 Jbeta primers were used in PCR. Assay used: immunoSEQ multiplex PCR; TCRdb lists only in-frame clones, some missing. The data show roughly 160,000 clones, with around 80% seen just once and 1% held by the top ten. A note on this clone: As yet, its antigen is unknown.

The V end was cut by 3 bases, the J end by 7 bases, with 13 bases between. Germline V gives CDR1 SEHNR, CDR2 FQNEAQ (reference sequence). The CDR3 consists of 14 residues. Material for sequencing was PBMCs. The gene calls are TRBV7-9 and TRBJ1-5, with a tentative D call TRBD1 (5 bases). The sequence derives from a woman aged 45-65 years in good health and CMV-seropositive. This CDR3 is CASSFGGVGQPQHF. The CDR3 DNA sequence: TGTGCCAGCAGCTTTGGGGGGGTTGGACAGCCCCAGCATTTT.